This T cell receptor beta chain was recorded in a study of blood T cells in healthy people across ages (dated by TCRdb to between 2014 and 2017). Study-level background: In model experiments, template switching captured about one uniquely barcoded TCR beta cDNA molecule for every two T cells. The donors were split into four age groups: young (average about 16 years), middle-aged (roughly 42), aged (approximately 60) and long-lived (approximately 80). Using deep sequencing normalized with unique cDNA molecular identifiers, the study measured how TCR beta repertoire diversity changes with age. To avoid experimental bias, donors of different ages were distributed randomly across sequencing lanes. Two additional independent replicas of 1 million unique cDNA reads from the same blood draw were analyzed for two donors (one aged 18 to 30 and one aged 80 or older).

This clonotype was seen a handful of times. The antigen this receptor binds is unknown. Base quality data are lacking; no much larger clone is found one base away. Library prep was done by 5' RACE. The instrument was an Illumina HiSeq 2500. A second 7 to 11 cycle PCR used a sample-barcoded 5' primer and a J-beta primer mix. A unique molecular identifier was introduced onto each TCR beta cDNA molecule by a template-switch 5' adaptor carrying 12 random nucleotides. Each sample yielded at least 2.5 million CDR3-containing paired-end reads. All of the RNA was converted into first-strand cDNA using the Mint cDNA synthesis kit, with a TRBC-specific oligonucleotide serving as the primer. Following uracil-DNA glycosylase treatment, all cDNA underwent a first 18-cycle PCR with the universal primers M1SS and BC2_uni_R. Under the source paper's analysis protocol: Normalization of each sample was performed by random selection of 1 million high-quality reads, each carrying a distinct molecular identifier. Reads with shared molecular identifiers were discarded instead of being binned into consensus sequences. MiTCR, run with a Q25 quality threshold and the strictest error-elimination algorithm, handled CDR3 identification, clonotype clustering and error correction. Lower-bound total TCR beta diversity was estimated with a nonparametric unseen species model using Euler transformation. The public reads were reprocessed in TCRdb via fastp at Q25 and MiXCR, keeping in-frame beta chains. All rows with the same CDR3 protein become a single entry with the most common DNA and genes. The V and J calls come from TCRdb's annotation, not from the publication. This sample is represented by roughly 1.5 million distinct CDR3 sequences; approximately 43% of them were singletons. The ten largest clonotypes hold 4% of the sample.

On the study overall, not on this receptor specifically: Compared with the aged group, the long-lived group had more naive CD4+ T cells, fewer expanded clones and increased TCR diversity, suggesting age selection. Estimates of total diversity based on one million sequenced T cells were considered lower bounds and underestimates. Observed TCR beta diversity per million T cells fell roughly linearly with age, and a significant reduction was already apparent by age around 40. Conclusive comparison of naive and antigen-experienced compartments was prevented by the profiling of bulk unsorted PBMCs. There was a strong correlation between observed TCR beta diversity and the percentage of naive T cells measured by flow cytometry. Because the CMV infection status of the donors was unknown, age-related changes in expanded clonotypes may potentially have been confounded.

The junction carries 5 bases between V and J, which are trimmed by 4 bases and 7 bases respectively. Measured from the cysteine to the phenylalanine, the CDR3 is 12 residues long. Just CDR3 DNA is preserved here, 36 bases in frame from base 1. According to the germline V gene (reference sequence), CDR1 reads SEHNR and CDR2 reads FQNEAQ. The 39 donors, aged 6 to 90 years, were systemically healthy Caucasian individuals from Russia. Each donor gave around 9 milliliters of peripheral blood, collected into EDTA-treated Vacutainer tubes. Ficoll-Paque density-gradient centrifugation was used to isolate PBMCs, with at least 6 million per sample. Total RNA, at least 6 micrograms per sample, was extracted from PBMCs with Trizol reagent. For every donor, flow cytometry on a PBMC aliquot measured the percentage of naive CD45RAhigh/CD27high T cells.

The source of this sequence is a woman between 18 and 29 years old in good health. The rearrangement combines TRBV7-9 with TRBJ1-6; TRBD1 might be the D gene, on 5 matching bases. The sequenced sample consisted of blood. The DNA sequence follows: TGTGCCAGCAGCTGGGACAATTCACCCCTCCACTTT. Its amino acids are CASSWDNSPLHF.